These T cell receptor beta chains were read from a single sample in a study of cytomegalovirus exposure and HLA in healthy donors. Some clones are missing from TCRdb's copy, which holds only in-frame ones; the method was immunoSEQ multiplex PCR. The table lists some 130,000 clones, over 70% of them singletons, with around 2.2% in the top ten. The sample consisted of PBMCs. These receptors originate from a man younger than 45 in good health and CMV-seronegative. The CDR3 runs from the conserved cysteine through the conserved F or W. The order of the fields is clone size, V gene, D gene, J gene, CDR3 protein, CDR3 DNA. A D gene is named only where the DNA matches it firmly. Only some rows state a clone size, as once, few, many or a class for expanded clones.

NA	TRBV11-2	NA	TRBJ1-1	CASSSIRTEAFF	TGTGCCAGCAGCTCGATACGCACAGAAGCTTTCTTT
NA	TRBV7-9	TRBD2	TRBJ2-3	CASSPGLAGGVTDTQYF	TGTGCCAGCAGCCCGGGACTAGCGGGAGGGGTCACAGATACGCAGTATTTT
once	TRBV18	NA	TRBJ2-3	CASSQGGVADTQYF	TGTGCCAGCAGTCAAGGGGGGGTCGCAGATACGCAGTATTTT
NA	TRBV9	NA	TRBJ1-3	CASSHRPSPGNTIYF	TGTGCCAGCAGCCACAGGCCCTCCCCTGGAAACACCATATATTTT
few	TRBV14	NA	TRBJ2-2	CASSQGRYTGELFF	TGTGCCAGCAGCCAAGGCAGATACACCGGGGAGCTGTTTTTT
once	TRBV5-8	NA	TRBJ2-5	CASSLVEETQYF	TGTGCCAGCAGCTTGGTCGAAGAGACCCAGTACTTC
NA	TRBV5-1	TRBD1	TRBJ1-4	CASSLAGTGGEKLFF	TGCGCCAGCAGCTTGGCCGGGACAGGAGGTGAAAAACTGTTTTTT
once	TRBV2	TRBD1	TRBJ1-2	CASSSTGNYGYTF	TGTGCCAGCAGTTCGACAGGGAACTATGGCTACACCTTC
NA	TRBV30	TRBD1	TRBJ2-5	CAWSRNRGPETQYF	TGTGCCTGGAGCCGAAACAGGGGGCCAGAGACCCAGTACTTC
NA	TRBV13	NA	TRBJ1-1	CASSLPWEPEAFF	TGTGCCAGCAGCTTACCGTGGGAGCCTGAAGCTTTCTTT
NA	TRBV18	NA	TRBJ2-1	CASSPLEEANEQFF	TGTGCCAGCTCACCCCTGGAGGAGGCCAATGAGCAGTTCTTC
NA	TRBV6-4	TRBD2	TRBJ2-1	CASIPGLAGGEQFF	TGTGCCAGCATCCCCGGACTAGCGGGAGGTGAGCAGTTCTTC
NA	TRBV6-5	TRBD1	TRBJ2-7	CASSSGTARYEQYF	TGTGCCAGCAGTTCCGGGACAGCACGCTACGAGCAGTACTTC
NA	TRBV2	NA	TRBJ1-2	CASSERYGYTF	TGTGCCAGCAGTGAGCGGTATGGCTACACCTTC